This T cell receptor (beta chain) is from a study of T-cell reconstitution after alpha-beta-depleted transplantation in children. General study points: Some patients owed their high day-60 TCRbeta diversity to surviving recipient T cells and thymic progenitors. Most T-cell counts and diversity one year after the transplant came from T cells that were newly produced. In patients about two months after transplant, alpha-beta T cells reportedly arose from several hundred expanded graft clones.

TCRbeta library preparation incorporated unique molecular identifiers. TCRdb recomputed calls from the PCR reads with MiXCR, one row per CDR3 protein. The data show 65,000 to 85,000 distinct CDR3 sequences, with approximately 11% seen just once and about 13% held by the top ten. Germline lookup yields CDR1 DFQATT and CDR2 SNEGSKA (reference sequence). This CDR3 is 16 amino acids long. The V gene lost 4 bases and the J gene lost 7 bases, with 23 bases spanning the gap. This clonotype has at least ten counts. Its cognate antigen is unknown. V and J are TRBV20-1 and TRBJ1-5; a possible D gene is TRBD1 (5 bases). The receptor was derived from a boy aged 10-17 years with acute myeloid leukemia, due to receive a stem cell transplant. Sequenced here: PBMCs, sampled before TCRalphabeta/CD19-depleted stem cell transplant. For the CDR3, the DNA is TGCAGTGCTACTCCCCCCGGGACGGCTGCGGGCCAGCCCCAGCATTTT. Encoded protein: CSATPPGTAAGQPQHF.